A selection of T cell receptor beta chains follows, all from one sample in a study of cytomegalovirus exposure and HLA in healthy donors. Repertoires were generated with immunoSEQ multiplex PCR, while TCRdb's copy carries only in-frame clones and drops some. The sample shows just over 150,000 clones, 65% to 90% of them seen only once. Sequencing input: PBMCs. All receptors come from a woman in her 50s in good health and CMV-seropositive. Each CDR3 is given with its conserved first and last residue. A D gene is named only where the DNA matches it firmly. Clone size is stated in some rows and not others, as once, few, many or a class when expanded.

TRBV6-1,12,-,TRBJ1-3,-,TGTGCCAGCAACAGGGATGGAAACACCATATATTTT,CASNRDGNTIYF
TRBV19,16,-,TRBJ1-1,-,TGTGCCAGTAGTATTACAGCGGCACTCGGGGACACTGAAGCTTTCTTT,CASSITAALGDTEAFF
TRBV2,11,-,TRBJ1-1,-,TGTGCCAGCAGGACAGGCACTGAAGCTTTCTTT,CASRTGTEAFF
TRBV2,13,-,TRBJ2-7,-,TGTGCCAGCAGTCAACAAGGAGGGTACGAGCAGTACTTC,CASSQQGGYEQYF
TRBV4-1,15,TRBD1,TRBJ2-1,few,TGCGCCAGCAGCCAAGAAAGGGGGCCGGGAAATGAGCAGTTCTTC,CASSQERGPGNEQFF
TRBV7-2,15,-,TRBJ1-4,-,TGTGCCAGCAGCTCGCAGGGTGCAACTAATGAAAAACTGTTTTTT,CASSSQGATNEKLFF
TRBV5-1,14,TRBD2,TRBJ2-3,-,TGCGCCAGCAGCTTTGGGGGGGTTAGAGATACGCAGTATTTT,CASSFGGVRDTQYF
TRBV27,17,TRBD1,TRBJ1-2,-,TGTGCCAGCAGTTCCTCAAGGGACAGGCGACTTGGATATGGCTACACCTTC,CASSSSRDRRLGYGYTF
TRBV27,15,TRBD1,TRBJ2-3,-,TGTGCCAGCAGCCTGGTGGGACAGGGGGGAGATACGCAGTATTTT,CASSLVGQGGDTQYF
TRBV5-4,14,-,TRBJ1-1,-,TGTGCCAGCAGCTTGCAGGGGCTTGGCACTGAAGCTTTCTTT,CASSLQGLGTEAFF
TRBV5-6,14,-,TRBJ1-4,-,TGTGCCAGCAGCCTGGACAGCATTAATGAAAAACTGTTTTTT,CASSLDSINEKLFF
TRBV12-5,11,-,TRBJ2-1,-,TGTGCTAGTGGTCTTGGGCGTGAGCAGTTCTTC,CASGLGREQFF
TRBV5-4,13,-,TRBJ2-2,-,TGTGCCAGCAGTCTAACAGGGCCCGGGGAGCTGTTTTTT,CASSLTGPGELFF
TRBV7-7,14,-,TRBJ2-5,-,TGTGCCAGCAGCTCACAGCCAGGGATGGAGACCCAGTACTTC,CASSSQPGMETQYF
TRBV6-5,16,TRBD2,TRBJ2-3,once,TGTGCCAGCAGTTACTCGGGACTAGCGGGAGGGGATACGCAGTATTTT,CASSYSGLAGGDTQYF
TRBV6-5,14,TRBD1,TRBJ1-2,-,TGTGCCAGCAGTCCTTCCACAGGGGCCTATGGCTACACCTTC,CASSPSTGAYGYTF
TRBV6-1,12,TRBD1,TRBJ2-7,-,TGTGCCACGGACAGGGGCTCCTACGAGCAGTACTTC,CATDRGSYEQYF
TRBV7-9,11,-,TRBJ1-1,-,TGTGCCAGCAGCTTTGGCAACGAAGCTTTCTTT,CASSFGNEAFF
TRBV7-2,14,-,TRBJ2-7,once,TGTGCCAGCAGCCCGAGGCTGAACTCCTACGAGCAGTACTTC,CASSPRLNSYEQYF
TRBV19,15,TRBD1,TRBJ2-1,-,TGTGCCAGTAGCTGGACAGGGGTTGGCCACAATGAGCAGTTCTTC,CASSWTGVGHNEQFF
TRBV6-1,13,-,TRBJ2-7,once,TGTGCCAGCGATGAGAGGATGACCTACGAGCAGTACTTC,CASDERMTYEQYF
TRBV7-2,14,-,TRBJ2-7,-,TGTGCCAGCAGCTCCCACTCTAACTCCTACGAGCAGTACTTC,CASSSHSNSYEQYF
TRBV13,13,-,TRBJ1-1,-,TGTGCCAGCAGCCGGGGGAGGGGCACTGAAGCTTTCTTT,CASSRGRGTEAFF
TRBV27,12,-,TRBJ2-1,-,TGTGCCATCACTACGAACTACAATGAGCAGTTCTTC,CAITTNYNEQFF
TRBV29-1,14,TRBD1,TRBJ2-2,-,TGCAGCGTCGAAGGGGACAGGGTCACCGGGGAGCTGTTTTTT,CSVEGDRVTGELFF
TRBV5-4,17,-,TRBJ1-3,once,TGTGCCAGCAGCTTGGGAGTCGGAGGCCGCTCTGGAAACACCATATATTTT,CASSLGVGGRSGNTIYF
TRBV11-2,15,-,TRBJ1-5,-,TGTGCCAGCAGCTTGGGTTGGGAATCGGGGCAGCCCCAGCATTTT,CASSLGWESGQPQHF
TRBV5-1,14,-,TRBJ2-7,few,TGCGCCAGCAGCTCCGAAAAGACTCTCTACGAGCAGTACTTC,CASSSEKTLYEQYF
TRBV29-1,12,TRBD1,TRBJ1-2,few,TGCAGCGTCGGGACAGTCCTCTATGGCTACACCTTC,CSVGTVLYGYTF
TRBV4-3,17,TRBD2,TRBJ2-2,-,TGCGCCAGCAGCCAAGGGACTAGCGCTAGGAACACCGGGGAGCTGTTTTTT,CASSQGTSARNTGELFF
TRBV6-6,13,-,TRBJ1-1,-,TGTGCCAGCAGTTACAGGGGAAACACTGAAGCTTTCTTT,CASSYRGNTEAFF
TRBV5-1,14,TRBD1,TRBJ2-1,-,TGCGCCAGCAGCTGGGGACAGGGGACCCTTCAGCAGTTCTTC,CASSWGQGTLQQFF
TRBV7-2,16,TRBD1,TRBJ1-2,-,TGTGCCAGCAGCTTAGCGGTCGGGACAGGGGGCTATGGCTACACCTTC,CASSLAVGTGGYGYTF
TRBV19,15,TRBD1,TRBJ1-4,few,TGTGCCAGTAGTATTGGTGGGACAGGAGGCGAAAAACTGTTTTTT,CASSIGGTGGEKLFF
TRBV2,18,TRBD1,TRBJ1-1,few,TGTGCCAGCAGTACCCCGGCCCAGGGGGCATTTCGGTACACTGAAGCTTTCTTT,CASSTPAQGAFRYTEAFF
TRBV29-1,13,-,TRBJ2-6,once,TGCAGCGTTCCGTCCTCTGGGGCCAACGTCCTGACTTTC,CSVPSSGANVLTF
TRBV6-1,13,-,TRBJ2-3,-,TGTGCCAGCAGTGACTCCAGGAGGGATACGCAGTATTTT,CASSDSRRDTQYF
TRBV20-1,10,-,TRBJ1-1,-,TGCAGTGTTCAGGGTTCTGAAGCTTTCTTT,CSVQGSEAFF
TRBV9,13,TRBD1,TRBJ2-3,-,TGTGCCAGCCAGAAAGACAGGGTGGATACGCAGTATTTT,CASQKDRVDTQYF
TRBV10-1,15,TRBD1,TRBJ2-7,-,TGCGCCAGCAGTGGAGAACAGGGGGCTAGGGGCGAGCAGTACTTC,CASSGEQGARGEQYF
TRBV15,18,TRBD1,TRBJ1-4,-,TGTGCCACCAGCAGTACCGGGACAGGGGAATTGACTAATGAAAAACTGTTTTTT,CATSSTGTGELTNEKLFF